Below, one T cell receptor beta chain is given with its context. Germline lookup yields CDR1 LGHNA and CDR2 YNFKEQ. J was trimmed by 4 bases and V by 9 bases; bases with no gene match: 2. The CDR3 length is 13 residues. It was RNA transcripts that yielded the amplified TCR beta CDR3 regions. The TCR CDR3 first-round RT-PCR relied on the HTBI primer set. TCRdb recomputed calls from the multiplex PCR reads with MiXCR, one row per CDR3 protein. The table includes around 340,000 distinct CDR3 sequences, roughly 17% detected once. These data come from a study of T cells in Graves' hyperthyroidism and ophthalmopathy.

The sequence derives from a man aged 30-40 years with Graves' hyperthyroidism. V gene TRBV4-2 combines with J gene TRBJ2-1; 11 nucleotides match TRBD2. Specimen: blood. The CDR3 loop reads CASGLAGYNEQFF. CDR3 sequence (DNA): TGTGCCAGTGGACTAGCGGGTTACAATGAGCAGTTCTTC.